The 30 T cell receptor beta chains reported below all come from one sample, sequenced in a study of T-cell reconstitution after alpha-beta-depleted transplantation in children. It was with unique molecular identifiers that the TCRbeta library was prepared. MiXCR, applied by TCRdb to the PCR reads, yields one record per CDR3 protein. The sample includes fewer than 250,000 distinct CDR3 sequences, 7.5% to 9.5% of them seen just once. Sequencing used PBMCs, mostly from graft donor cells, obtained 180 days after TCRalphabeta/CD19-depleted stem cell transplant. Receptors were obtained from a male patient between 10 and 17 years old who had a stem cell transplant for acute lymphoblastic leukemia, so the T cells may come from the graft donor.

This clonotype showed up many times. The V gene is TRBV4-1, the J gene TRBJ1-5; 8 positions match TRBD1. The length of the CDR3 is 19 residues. Germline CDR1 and CDR2: MGHRA and YSYEKL. The V segment lost 4 bases and the J segment 2 bases; nucleotides outside the gene matches: 16. CDR3 coding DNA: TGCGCCAGCAGCCCATCCTTGACAGGGGCTCTAGGGGGCAATCAGCCCCAGCATTTT. Protein product: CASSPSLTGALGGNQPQHF.

This clonotype was observed many times. The chain carries TRBV9 and TRBJ2-7; 8 positions match TRBD1. The germline V gene has CDR1 SGDLS and CDR2 YYNGEE. J lost 3 bases, V lost 2 bases, and 16 bases had no gene match. This CDR3 is built from 18 residues. The CDR3: CASSVNPGQATIFYEQYF. DNA of the CDR3: TGTGCCAGCAGCGTTAACCCGGGACAGGCCACAATTTTCTACGAGCAGTACTTC.

In this sample, this clonotype turned up many times. J is TRBJ2-7 and V is TRBV19; TRBD1 matches at 9 bases. From germline, CDR1 is LNHDA and CDR2 SQIVND (reference sequence). The V segment lost 1 base and the J segment 6 bases; nucleotides outside the gene matches: 7. There are 15 residues in the CDR3. In DNA form, the CDR3 reads TGTGCCAGTAGTATAGCCCCCCGGACAGGGGTCGAGCAGTACTTC. It encodes CASSIAPRTGVEQYF.

This clonotype occurred many times. The chain couples TRBV20-1 to TRBJ2-1, with 11 nucleotides matching TRBD2. The CDR3 is 14 amino acids. Germline V gene lookup returns CDR1 DFQATT and CDR2 SNEGSKA (reference sequence). With V trimmed by 8 bases and J by 6 bases, 9 bases remained unmatched. CDR3 sequence (DNA): TGCAGTTCAGCCGGGACTAGCGGACCCAATGAGCAGTTCTTC. Its protein is CSSAGTSGPNEQFF.

The table lists this clonotype with many counts. The gene calls are TRBV4-1 and TRBJ2-7; D assignment may be TRBD1 or TRBD2 (5 bases each). V was shortened by 4 bases and J by 2 bases, with 12 bases between the two germline ends. Germline lookup yields CDR1 MGHRA and CDR2 YSYEKL. CDR3 length equals 14 residues. The CDR3 loop is CASSRGVATYEQYF. The CDR3 DNA follows: TGCGCCAGCAGCCGAGGGGTGGCTACCTACGAGCAGTACTTC.

This clonotype came up a few times. The chain has TRBV3-1 and TRBJ2-1, with D perhaps matching TRBD1 (5 bases). This CDR3 has 13 amino acids. Trimming pared 6 bases from V and 4 bases from J, leaving 10 bases between. Germline CDR1 is LGHDT and CDR2 is YNNKEL (reference sequence). CDR3 sequence reads: CASSRRQYNEQFF. DNA for the CDR3: TGTGCCAGCAGTCGCAGACAGTACAATGAGCAGTTCTTC.

Ten or more counts support this clonotype. This sequence joins TRBV28 and TRBJ1-6, with D maybe TRBD1 (5 bases). CDR3 size: 14 residues. Germline values: CDR1 MDHEN, CDR2 SYDVKM. V was pared by 3 bases and J by 14 bases, with 17 bases between. CDR3 sequence reads: CASSFLTGRGTLHF. As DNA, the CDR3 is TGTGCCAGCAGTTTCCTAACAGGAAGAGGGACCCTCCACTTT.

This clonotype was counted ten times or more. The rearrangement links TRBV27 to TRBJ2-1; no clear D gene. The ends were cut back, 2 bases at V and 4 bases at J, with 12 bases in the middle. The CDR3 has 15 amino acids. The V gene's germline CDR1 is MNHEY and CDR2 SMNVEV (reference sequence). For the CDR3, the DNA is TGTGCCAGCAGTTTACTCCCTCTCCCATACAATGAGCAGTTCTTC. The encoded protein is CASSLLPLPYNEQFF.

Ten or more counts support this clonotype. This chain connects TRBV11-2 to TRBJ2-3; TRBD1 aligns across 10 bases. The CDR3 is 15 residues long. Trimming at V came to 8 bases and at J to 6 bases, leaving 11 bases not matched to a gene. Germline V gives CDR1 SGHAT, CDR2 FQNNGV. The CDR3 DNA reads as TGTGCCAGCCCCCCGGGGACAGGGGCATTGGATACGCAGTATTTT. It encodes CASPPGTGALDTQYF.

Turning to this clonotype: Being one base from a much bigger clone, this may be a read error. The J gene is TRBJ2-7, the V gene TRBV4-3; D call uncertain. This CDR3 spans 14 amino acids. Germline V gives CDR1 LGHNA, CDR2 YSLEER. Here the CDR3 DNA reads TGCGCCAGCAGCCAAGAACTCGGAGCCTACCAGCAGTACTTC. This sequence encodes CASSQELGAYQQYF.

This clonotype was seen ten or more times. This chain connects TRBV12-3 or TRBV12-4 to TRBJ2-5; D possibly uses TRBD1 or TRBD2 (7 bases each). CDR3 size: 18 residues. V was shortened by 5 bases and J by 4 bases, with 26 bases between the two germline ends. CDR3 loop: CASSILSGWQGGRETQYF. The DNA of the CDR3 is TGTGCCAGCAGTATACTGTCGGGTTGGCAGGGGGGGAGAGAGACCCAGTACTTC.

This clonotype occurred many times. The V gene is TRBV5-1, the J gene TRBJ2-5; D ambiguous. The CDR3 contains 15 residues. The V gene's germline CDR1 is SGHRS and CDR2 YFSETQ. The V end lost 2 bases, the J end lost 1 base, and 12 bases lay between the germline ends. In DNA form, the CDR3 reads TGCGCCAGCAGCTTCAATAGTATCTCCCAAGAGACCCAGTACTTC. Its protein product is CASSFNSISQETQYF.

This clonotype was counted many times. The V call is TRBV2, the J call TRBJ1-5, with D perhaps matching TRBD1 (5 bases). The V and J ends lost 7 bases and 5 bases respectively, with 27 bases between them. CDR1 is SNHLY and CDR2 is FYNNEI in the germline V gene. The length of the CDR3 is 18 residues. For the CDR3, the DNA is TGTGCCAGCACGGAGGTCTCGGACAAAGAGTCCCCTGATCAGCCCCAGCATTTT. Its protein is CASTEVSDKESPDQPQHF.

As regards this clonotype: A read error is possible here, since a much larger clone lies one base away. The chain couples TRBV5-1 to TRBJ2-7; TRBD1 matches at 8 bases. Per germline, CDR1 SGHRS and CDR2 YFSETQ. CDR3 size: 15 residues. The CDR3 nucleotides read TGCGTCAGCAGCTTCCGGACAGGGTCTGCCTACGAGCAGTACTTC. Protein sequence: CVSSFRTGSAYEQYF.

This clonotype appeared many times. The chain uses TRBV20-1 and TRBJ2-7; D remains ambiguous. The CDR3 length is 13 residues. Germline V gene lookup returns CDR1 DFQATT and CDR2 SNEGSKA (reference sequence). V dropped 2 bases and J dropped 0 bases, with 8 bases sitting between them. CDR3: CSARRPSSYEQYF. CDR3 sequence (DNA): TGCAGTGCTAGACGTCCAAGCTCCTACGAGCAGTACTTC.

This clonotype was counted at least ten times. The chain links TRBV2 to TRBJ2-7; D ambiguous. The CDR3 has 15 residues. Trimming stripped 4 bases from V and 2 bases from J, with 15 bases between. Germline CDR1 and CDR2: SNHLY and FYNNEI. The CDR3 nucleotides read TGTGCCAGCAGTGGGGATGCAGGTCTAACCTACGAGCAGTACTTC. Amino acids: CASSGDAGLTYEQYF.

This clonotype was seen at least ten times. The chain joins TRBV4-2 to TRBJ2-7; D perhaps matches TRBD2 (7 bases). The CDR3 contains 13 residues. CDR1 and CDR2 from the germline V gene are LGHNA and YNFKEQ. V shed 6 bases and J shed 7 bases, with 16 bases lying between them. The CDR3 DNA reads TGTGCCAGCAGTAAGGGGGGGCGACGGGAGCAGTACTTC. Residues: CASSKGGRREQYF.

This clonotype has at least ten counts. V and J are TRBV19 and TRBJ1-6, with 9 positions matching TRBD1. Trimming at V came to 9 bases and at J to 8 bases, leaving 2 bases not matched to a gene. Germline CDR1 LNHDA, CDR2 SQIVND (reference sequence). CDR3 length: 12 amino acids. CDR3 sequence: CASRDRDSPLHF. The CDR3 coding sequence is TGTGCCAGCCGGGACAGGGATTCACCCCTCCACTTT.

This clonotype was found many times. The chain has TRBV18 and TRBJ2-6; D could derive from TRBD1 or TRBD2 (5 bases each). V was clipped by 2 bases and J by 2 bases, with 7 bases between them. Germline CDR1 KGHSH, CDR2 LQKENI. The CDR3 is made up of 15 amino acids. The CDR3 DNA sequence: TGTGCCAGCTCACCATGGGGGACTGGGGCCAACGTCCTGACTTTC. This codes for CASSPWGTGANVLTF.

This clonotype came up many times. The V and J genes are TRBV4-3 and TRBJ1-4; TRBD1 aligns across 7 bases. The CDR3 spans 17 residues. Germline lookup yields CDR1 LGHNA and CDR2 YSLEER. V lost 0 bases to trimming and J lost 7 bases; unmatched junction nucleotides: 11. The CDR3 reads CASSQEGGRGRVEKLFF. The CDR3 nucleotides read TGCGCCAGCAGCCAAGAAGGCGGGAGGGGGCGTGTTGAAAAACTGTTTTTT.

This clonotype was counted many times. The V and J genes are TRBV7-9 and TRBJ1-1; D is perhaps TRBD1 (6 bases). The CDR3 runs to 17 residues. Looked up from germline, CDR1 is SEHNR and CDR2 is FQNEAQ (reference sequence). Trimming cost V 4 bases and J 2 bases, with 20 bases left between them. The CDR3 region is CASSSCGQRVFNTEAFF. CDR3 sequence (DNA): TGTGCCAGCAGCTCCTGCGGACAGCGAGTCTTTAACACTGAAGCTTTCTTT. The whole variable domain, filled in from reference TRBV7-9 and TRBJ1-1, reads DTGVSQNPRHKITKRGQNVTFRCDPISEHNRLYWYRQTLGQGPEFLTYFQNEAQLEKSRLLSDRFSAERPKGSFSTLEIQRTEQGDSAMYLCASSSCGQRVFNTEAFFGQGTRLTVV.

About this clonotype: This could be a read error, since a much larger clone is one nucleotide away. The J gene is TRBJ1-1, the V gene TRBV14; D gene unclear. With 0 bases removed from V and 11 bases from J, the gap between germline ends came to 16 bases. Germline assignment: CDR1 SGHDN and CDR2 FVKESK. This CDR3 region has 14 residues. CDR3 nucleotides: TGTGCCAGCAGCCAAGATCTTGTGAGGGCGAGCGCTTTCTTT. Translation gives CASSQDLVRASAFF.

This clonotype was seen repeatedly, ten times or more. J is TRBJ2-7 and V is TRBV20-1; perhaps TRBD1 as D (6 bases). Germline V gene lookup returns CDR1 DFQATT and CDR2 SNEGSKA (reference sequence). There are 17 residues in the CDR3. CDR3 sequence (DNA): TGCAGCCCCTTGAACCAAAATGGACAGAAGGATCCCTACGAGCAGTACTTC. This encodes CSPLNQNGQKDPYEQYF.

There are many counts of this clonotype. The gene calls are TRBV6-5 and TRBJ1-2; 8 bases match TRBD1. The CDR3 length is 14 residues. After removal of 4 bases from V and 4 bases from J, the junction contained 5 bases not matched to a gene. Per the germline V gene, CDR1 is MNHEY and CDR2 is SVGAGI. The CDR3 DNA reads as TGTGCCAGCAGTTCCGCGGGACAGGTCTATGGCTACACCTTC. Its translation: CASSSAGQVYGYTF.

This clonotype was seen at least ten times. The V gene is TRBV7-9, the J gene TRBJ1-2; 10 bases agree with TRBD1. This CDR3 has 16 amino acids. Germline trimming cut 3 bases from V and 3 bases from J; bases unmatched to any gene: 7. CDR1 and CDR2 from the germline V gene are SEHNR and FQNEAQ (reference sequence). The CDR3 region is CASSFSSTGGDYGYTF. CDR3 DNA sequence: TGTGCCAGCAGCTTTTCTTCGACAGGGGGCGACTATGGCTACACCTTC.

This clonotype was detected ten times or more. The rearrangement joins TRBV7-2 to TRBJ2-2; D gene unclear. The germline V gene encodes CDR1 SGHTA and CDR2 FQGNSA. CDR3 length equals 12 residues. Between the trimmed V and J ends, which lost 4 bases and 4 bases, there was a span of 4 bases. This CDR3 is CASSSPTGELFF. CDR3 in DNA: TGTGCCAGCAGCTCCCCCACCGGGGAGCTGTTTTTT.

This clonotype was recorded many times. The gene calls are TRBV5-1 and TRBJ2-7; tentative D call: TRBD1 (6 bases). Germline V gene data show CDR1 as SGHRS and CDR2 as YFSETQ. The V gene lost 1 base and the J gene lost 2 bases, with 16 bases spanning the gap. This CDR3 region has 16 residues. The CDR3 sequence is CASSLTQAGVPYEQYF. In DNA form, the CDR3 reads TGCGCCAGCAGCTTGACCCAAGCAGGGGTCCCCTACGAGCAGTACTTC.

The chain recombines TRBV29-1 with TRBJ2-3; D remains unclear. The CDR3 runs to 13 residues. Germline loops: CDR1 SQVTM, CDR2 ANQGSEA. Trimming removed 6 bases from V and 4 bases from J, with 14 bases in between. Here the CDR3 reads CSVTPASPDTQYF. As DNA, the CDR3 is TGCAGCGTGACTCCGGCCTCTCCAGATACGCAGTATTTT.

A word on this clonotype: Being one base from a much bigger clone, this may be a read error. The V and J genes are TRBV5-8 and TRBJ1-5, with D perhaps TRBD1 (5 bases). In germline, CDR1 is SGHTS, CDR2 YDEGEE. This CDR3 is built from 14 residues. V lost 0 bases, J lost 8 bases, and 12 bases lay in between. The CDR3 nucleotides read TGTGCCAGCAGCTTGGCCCCAGGGAATAAGCCCCAGCATTTT. Amino acids: CASSLAPGNKPQHF.

This clonotype appeared many times. V and J are TRBV12-3 or TRBV12-4 and TRBJ2-1; D remains unclear. Trimming pared 2 bases from V and 8 bases from J, leaving 4 bases between. The CDR3 is 11 residues long. The CDR3 DNA is TGTGCCAGCAGTTTACACTATGAGCAGTTCTTC. This sequence encodes CASSLHYEQFF.